These 8 T cell receptor beta chains were all obtained from the same sample, sequenced in a study of identical twins. TCRdb ran MiXCR on the 5' RACE reads and lists one entry per CDR3 protein. The table includes 1.5 million to 2 million distinct CDR3 sequences, 25% to 35% detected once. The source material was cord blood. The receptors stem from a newborn girl in good health.

The count of this clonotype is one. J is TRBJ2-7 and V is TRBV4-1; D is perhaps TRBD1 (5 bases). The CDR3 covers 16 residues. V shed 1 base and J shed 3 bases, with 16 bases lying between them. The germline V gene has CDR1 MGHRA and CDR2 YSYEKL. The CDR3 DNA sequence: TGCGCCAGCAGCCAAGCGCGGCAGGGTGCCCTCTACGAGCAGTACTTC. This translates into CASSQARQGALYEQYF.

This sequence joins TRBV6-2 or TRBV6-3 and TRBJ2-3, with 8 bases aligning to TRBD2. Germline V CDR1 and CDR2: MNHEY, SVGEGT. J gave up 9 bases and V 4 bases, and 6 bases lay outside the gene matches. This CDR3 comprises 13 residues. CDR3: CASSSLRGGTQYF. In nucleotides, the CDR3 is TGTGCCAGCAGTTCTCTACGCGGGGGGACGCAGTATTTT.

This chain joins TRBV19 and TRBJ2-3, with D unclear. The germline V and J ends were trimmed by 7 bases and 0 bases, with 14 bases remaining between them. CDR3 length: 15 residues. The V gene's germline CDR1 is LNHDA and CDR2 SQIVND (reference sequence). As DNA, the CDR3 is TGTGCCAGTATCAAGTTTCCAGGCAGCACAGATACGCAGTATTTT. Translation gives CASIKFPGSTDTQYF.

V is TRBV6-5 and J is TRBJ2-5; D call uncertain. This CDR3 has 10 residues. Germline V CDR1 and CDR2: MNHEY, SVGAGI. V lost 11 bases, J lost 9 bases, and 13 bases lay in between. CDR3 bases: TGTGCCTCCTGGGGTGAGGCCCAGTACTTC. Protein sequence: CASWGEAQYF.

CDR3 sequence: CSAGPGWGGYGYTF. The CDR3 coding sequence is TGCAGTGCTGGCCCGGGGTGGGGGGGCTATGGCTACACCTTC. The chain links TRBV20-1 to TRBJ1-2; tentative D call: TRBD1 (5 bases). V was pared by 5 bases and J by 4 bases, with 17 bases between. Germline V lookup: CDR1 DFQATT, CDR2 SNEGSKA (reference sequence). The CDR3 extends over 14 amino acids.

In regard to this clonotype: A single base separates this from a much larger clone, so it may be a read error. The V and J genes are TRBV29-1 and TRBJ1-2; TRBD1 agrees at 8 bases. Unmatched junction bases numbered 4, after V lost 4 bases and J lost 3 bases. The CDR3 runs 13 residues. The germline gives CDR1 SQVTM, CDR2 ANQGSEA. CDR3 amino acids: CSVAPTGDYGYTF. As DNA, the CDR3 is TGCAGCGTTGCACCGACAGGGGACTATGGCTACACCTTC.

At least ten counts were recorded for this clonotype. This chain uses TRBV29-1 with TRBJ1-2; D is possibly TRBD1 (6 bases). This CDR3 is 13 amino acids long. Trimming took 6 bases from V and 2 from J, leaving 13 bases between them. Looked up from germline, CDR1 is SQVTM and CDR2 is ANQGSEA. The CDR3 DNA is TGCAGCGTCTTCACCGGGACAAACTATGGCTACACCTTC. Protein sequence: CSVFTGTNYGYTF.

This clonotype was seen only a few times. The DNA of the CDR3 is TGTGCCAGCAGTTTCAAGGTCAGTTCCTACGAGCAGTACTTC. Translated: CASSFKVSSYEQYF. The V gene is TRBV28, the J gene TRBJ2-7; no reliable D call. The germline V gene encodes CDR1 MDHEN and CDR2 SYDVKM. V was pared by 3 bases and J by 1 base, with 10 bases between. The CDR3 sequence is 14 residues long.